This T cell receptor (beta chain) was captured by sequencing in a study of shared clonotypes between healthy human individuals. The V gene's germline CDR1 is LNHDA and CDR2 SQIVND (reference sequence). The CDR3 length is 14 residues. The ends were cut back, 7 bases at V and 2 bases at J, with 12 bases in the middle. Data came from immunoSEQ multiplex PCR; TCRdb stores just in-frame clones and leaves some out. The sample has about a million clones, around three quarters seen once; the top ten hold over 1.3%. Only one count was recorded for this clone. This clonotype originated in a man between 18 and 35 years old in good health. The genes are TRBV19 and TRBJ1-5; tentatively, D is TRBD1 (6 bases). Source material: memory CD4+ T cells sorted from blood. Indicated subset: CD45RA-negative fraction. CDR3 region: CASKRSGGNQPQHF. The CDR3 coding sequence is TGTGCCAGTAAACGGTCAGGGGGCAATCAGCCCCAGCATTTT.